The sequence of this T cell receptor beta chain was determined in a study of CD8 T cells in ankylosing spondylitis. Quantitative 5'-RACE with molecular barcodes produced the TCR beta libraries. TCRdb re-analysed the 5' RACE reads in MiXCR, keeping a single row per CDR3 protein. The data contain 85,000 to 90,000 distinct CDR3 sequences, roughly 30% of them singletons. This clonotype was recorded once. Its antigen is currently unknown. Points from the study as a whole: What appeared characteristic of ankylosing spondylitis blood was a TCR beta motif of about eight highly homologous variants. There were earlier reports of some motif variants in reactive arthritis synovial fluid and blood. Clones tied to disease were said to be significantly enriched in matched ankylosing spondylitis synovial fluid.

The V gene end was trimmed by 5 bases and the J gene end by 5 bases; junction bases not matched to a gene: 3. Germline V gives CDR1 ENHRY, CDR2 SYGVKD. CDR3 length equals 13 residues. Sequencing was done on a sample of blood, either unsorted or a sorted T cell fraction (not recorded which). The clonotype comes from a male donor with ankylosing spondylitis or in good health (not recorded which). The V call is TRBV10-3, the J call TRBJ2-7, with 10 bases that match TRBD1. DNA of the CDR3: TGTGCCATCAGTCCTGGGACAGGGGACGAGCAGTACTTC. Its translation: CAISPGTGDEQYF.